The clone carrying this TCR beta chain appeared a single time. Libraries were prepared by immunoSEQ multiplex PCR; TCRdb keeps only in-frame clonotypes and omits some of them. The sample lists over 35,000 clones, around nine tenths seen once, with about 2.4% in the top ten. This record belongs to a study of blood T cell repertoires in COVID-19. The sequence was collected from a human donor in a cohort sampled during active COVID-19. Input material: peripheral blood.

CDR3 nucleotides: TGTGCCAGCAGCAACCGGACAGGGGGTGTCACAGATACGCAGTATTTT. Its protein product is CASSNRTGGVTDTQYF. The V and J genes are TRBV11-3 and TRBJ2-3; 10 positions agree with TRBD1. The CDR3 totals 16 residues. Trimming cost V 5 bases and J 2 bases; bases outside gene matches: 7. Germline V CDR1 and CDR2: SGHNT, YENEEA.